Each of the 15 T cell receptor beta chains below was sequenced from the same sample in a study of blood T cell repertoires in COVID-19. The data were produced by immunoSEQ multiplex PCR, yet TCRdb's version contains in-frame clones alone and is incomplete. The sample has about 92,000 clones; about 70% are singletons. The sample comprised peripheral blood. The receptors derive from a woman aged 60-75 years in a cohort sampled during active or convalescent COVID-19.

The chain couples TRBV3-1 (or the pseudogene TRBV3-2) to TRBJ1-2; D not resolved. CDR3 length: 13 amino acids. Between the trimmed V and J ends, which lost 3 bases and 8 bases, there was a span of 13 bases. Germline V gene lookup returns CDR1 LGHDT and CDR2 YNNKEL (reference sequence). The CDR3 DNA follows: TGTGCCAGCAGCCAGCGAGGGCTGCCAGGCTACACCTTC. Translation gives CASSQRGLPGYTF.

The rearrangement uses TRBV7-6 and TRBJ2-1; TRBD2 matches at 11 bases. V trimming: 0 bases; J trimming: 4 bases; junction bases outside the gene matches: 5. Looked up from germline, CDR1 is SGHVS and CDR2 is FNYEAQ. This CDR3 has 17 amino acids. The CDR3 spells CASSLALTSGVYNEQFF. The CDR3 DNA follows: TGTGCCAGCAGCTTAGCCTTGACTAGCGGGGTATACAATGAGCAGTTCTTC. Based on the CDR3 plus reference TRBV7-6 and TRBJ2-1, the full variable domain is GAGVSQSPRYKVTKRGQDVALRCDPISGHVSLYWYRQALGQGPEFLTYFNYEAQQDKSGLPNDRFSAERPEGSISTLTIQRTEQRDSAMYRCASSLALTSGVYNEQFFGPGTRLTVL.

In DNA, the CDR3 is TGTGCCAGCAGTTCCCAGGGACCCGGGAGCACTGAAGCTTTCTTT. As protein: CASSSQGPGSTEAFF. The chain joins TRBV28 to TRBJ1-1, with a tentative D call TRBD1 (5 bases). This CDR3 has 15 residues. The V end lost 4 bases, the J end lost 4 bases, and 16 bases lay between the germline ends. Germline values: CDR1 MDHEN, CDR2 SYDVKM.

The gene calls are TRBV4-1 and TRBJ2-2, with D possibly matching TRBD2 (7 bases). Trimming shortened V by 2 bases and J by 7 bases, and 20 bases separated the two germline ends. Germline loops: CDR1 MGHRA, CDR2 YSYEKL. The CDR3 spans 17 residues. In nucleotides, the CDR3 is TGCGCCAGCAGCCAATTTTTGGGGGGGGCCTTCGGCGGGGAGCTGTTTTTT. Amino acid sequence: CASSQFLGGAFGGELFF.

This clone was detected only once. CDR3 region: CASSLQGSGANVLTF. In DNA form, the CDR3 reads TGTGCCAGCAGTCTCCAGGGGTCTGGGGCCAACGTCCTGACTTTC. The rearrangement uses TRBV5-6 and TRBJ2-6; the D gene is possibly TRBD1 (6 bases). Trimming left V 5 bases short and J 1 base short, with 10 bases between. CDR1 and CDR2 (germline): SGHDT, YYEEEE. The CDR3 totals 15 residues.

J is TRBJ2-3 and V is TRBV4-1; TRBD2 might be the D (7 bases). Germline V CDR1 and CDR2: MGHRA, YSYEKL. The CDR3 has 16 residues. The V end was cut by 2 bases, the J end by 0 bases, with 12 bases between. The CDR3 DNA is TGCGCCAGCAGCCAATCTTGGGGGGGCAGCACAGATACGCAGTATTTT. Translation gives CASSQSWGGSTDTQYF.

The chain links TRBV7-6 to TRBJ2-2, with 11 bases lining up with TRBD2. This CDR3 spans 19 amino acids. J lost 2 bases, V lost 2 bases, and 10 bases had no gene match. CDR1 and CDR2 (germline): SGHVS, FNYEAQ. CDR3 in DNA: TGTGCCAGCAGCTTAACCCCCCCTAGCGGGGGGCCTAACACCGGGGAGCTGTTTTTT. Translation: CASSLTPPSGGPNTGELFF. Full variable domain (missing parts from reference TRBV7-6 and TRBJ2-2): GAGVSQSPRYKVTKRGQDVALRCDPISGHVSLYWYRQALGQGPEFLTYFNYEAQQDKSGLPNDRFSAERPEGSISTLTIQRTEQRDSAMYRCASSLTPPSGGPNTGELFFGEGSRLTVL.

This chain uses TRBV15 with TRBJ1-2; 7 positions agree with TRBD1. The CDR3 spans 17 residues. Germline CDR1 LNHNV, CDR2 YYDKDF (reference sequence). The ends lost 0 bases at V and 3 bases at J; junction bases unmatched: 10. The chain's CDR3 is CATSRDVPRGEDYGYTF. In nucleotides, the CDR3 is TGTGCCACCAGCAGAGATGTTCCCAGGGGGGAGGACTATGGCTACACCTTC.

The rearrangement joins TRBV28 to TRBJ2-3; 8 bases align to TRBD1. V lost 3 bases to trimming and J lost 1 base; unmatched junction nucleotides: 9. The CDR3 runs to 17 residues. Germline values: CDR1 MDHEN, CDR2 SYDVKM. Here the CDR3 DNA reads TGTGCCAGCAGTTTGTGGACCCCGGGACAGGGCACAGATACGCAGTATTTT. This sequence encodes CASSLWTPGQGTDTQYF.

The table lists this clone with a few counts. The chain joins TRBV4-2 to TRBJ1-6, with D unresolved. Trimming shortened V by 1 base and J by 7 bases, and 14 bases separated the two germline ends. Germline assignment: CDR1 LGHNA and CDR2 YNFKEQ. This CDR3 has 16 residues. This CDR3 is CASSQVLQRGNSPLHF. DNA for the CDR3: TGTGCCAGCAGCCAAGTTCTACAGCGAGGGAATTCACCCCTCCACTTT.

V gene TRBV5-1 combines with J gene TRBJ1-2; a weak D match, TRBD1 (5 bases). Trimming took off 0 bases at V and 6 bases at J, with 15 bases between the two ends. Germline V gives CDR1 SGHRS, CDR2 YFSETQ. The CDR3 has 15 amino acids. For the CDR3, the DNA is TGCGCCAGCAGCTTGGAAGGGGATCCTTGGAATGGCTACACCTTC. It yields the protein CASSLEGDPWNGYTF.

This clone was seen more than once but under ten times. CDR3 loop: CASSVTGGNEQFF. The CDR3 bases are TGTGCCAGCAGCGTGACGGGGGGGAATGAGCAGTTCTTC. The genes are TRBV9 and TRBJ2-1; 8 nucleotides match TRBD2. The trim removed 2 bases at V and 7 bases at J, leaving 2 bases unmatched. Per germline, CDR1 SGDLS and CDR2 YYNGEE. The CDR3 runs to 13 residues.

This chain connects TRBV25-1 to TRBJ2-5; 9 bases match TRBD2. V dropped 5 bases and J dropped 1; count of bases not matched to a gene: 5. CDR3 length: 15 residues. In germline, CDR1 is MGHDK, CDR2 SYGVNS. The CDR3, as DNA: TGTGCCAGCAGTACCAGCGGGGGGCCCCAAGAGACCCAGTACTTC. Protein sequence: CASSTSGGPQETQYF. The full variable domain, in which reference TRBV25-1 and TRBJ2-5 provide the parts outside the CDR3, is EADIYQTPRYLVIGTGKKITLECSQTMGHDKMYWYQQDPGMELHLIHYSYGVNSTEKGDLSSESTVSRIRTEHFPLTLESARPSHTSQYLCASSTSGGPQETQYFGPGTRLLVL.

The chain is built from TRBV6-4 and TRBJ1-1; 9 bases are shared with TRBD1. CDR3 size: 14 residues. The V gene end was trimmed by 6 bases and the J gene end by 1 base; junction bases not matched to a gene: 3. In germline, CDR1 is MRHNA, CDR2 SNTAGT. CDR3 sequence (DNA): TGTGCCAGCAGAGGGGACAGGGAGAACACTGAAGCTTTCTTT. Protein sequence: CASRGDRENTEAFF.

The CDR3 region has the DNA TGTGCCAGCAGTTTAACCCGCGGGGGACCCTCCTACGAGCAGTACTTC. The encoded protein is CASSLTRGGPSYEQYF. The chain recombines TRBV27 with TRBJ2-7; 7 bases are a match to TRBD2. The CDR3 runs 16 residues. CDR1 and CDR2 from the germline V gene are MNHEY and SMNVEV (reference sequence). V dropped 2 bases and J dropped 0; count of bases not matched to a gene: 7.